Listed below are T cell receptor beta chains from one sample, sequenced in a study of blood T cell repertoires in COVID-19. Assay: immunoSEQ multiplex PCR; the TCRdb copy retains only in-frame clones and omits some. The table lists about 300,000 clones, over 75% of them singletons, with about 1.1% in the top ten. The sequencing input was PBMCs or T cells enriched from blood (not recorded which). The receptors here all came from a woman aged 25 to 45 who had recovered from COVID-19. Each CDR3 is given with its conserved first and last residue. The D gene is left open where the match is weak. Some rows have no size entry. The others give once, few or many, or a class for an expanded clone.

CDR3aa: CASRPDRANTGELFF
CDR3nt: TGTGCCAGCAGACCCGACAGGGCGAACACCGGGGAGCTGTTTTTT
j_gene: TRBJ2-2
abundance: -
d_gene: TRBD1
v_gene: TRBV6-5

CDR3aa: CASSLGQGGNQPQHF
CDR3nt: TGTGCCAGCAGCTTGGGACAGGGAGGCAATCAGCCCCAGCATTTT
j_gene: TRBJ1-5
abundance: -
d_gene: TRBD1
v_gene: TRBV5-5

CDR3aa: CASSLETSGNNEQFF
CDR3nt: TGCGCCAGCAGCTTGGAGACTAGCGGGAACAATGAGCAGTTCTTC
j_gene: TRBJ2-1
abundance: -
d_gene: TRBD2
v_gene: TRBV5-1

CDR3aa: CASKDAGRTDTQYF
CDR3nt: TGTGCCAGCAAGGATGCGGGTAGGACAGATACGCAGTATTTT
j_gene: TRBJ2-3
abundance: many
d_gene: -
v_gene: TRBV28

CDR3aa: CASSLGTDNSPLHF
CDR3nt: TGTGCCAGCAGCTTAGGGACAGATAATTCACCCCTCCACTTT
j_gene: TRBJ1-6
abundance: -
d_gene: -
v_gene: TRBV11-2

CDR3aa: CAWSVLDGPGMLSGNTIYF
CDR3nt: TGTGCCTGGAGTGTACTTGATGGACCGGGGATGTTGTCTGGAAACACCATATATTTT
j_gene: TRBJ1-3
abundance: -
d_gene: -
v_gene: TRBV30

CDR3aa: CASSQARSNEQYF
CDR3nt: TGTGCCAGCAGCCAAGCGAGGTCTAACGAGCAGTACTTC
j_gene: TRBJ2-7
abundance: -
d_gene: -
v_gene: TRBV4-2

CDR3aa: CASRRTRNLDEQYF
CDR3nt: TGTGCCAGCAGGAGGACTAGGAACCTCGACGAGCAGTACTTC
j_gene: TRBJ2-7
abundance: once
d_gene: TRBD2
v_gene: TRBV28

CDR3aa: CASSLEQGAHNEQFF
CDR3nt: TGTGCCAGCAGCTTAGAACAGGGGGCGCACAATGAGCAGTTCTTC
j_gene: TRBJ2-1
abundance: -
d_gene: TRBD1
v_gene: TRBV7-3

CDR3aa: CASSGGGTNYGYTF
CDR3nt: TGTGCCAGCAGCGGGGGCGGGACTAACTATGGCTACACCTTC
j_gene: TRBJ1-2
abundance: once
d_gene: -
v_gene: TRBV9

CDR3aa: CASSFLGFSYEQYF
CDR3nt: TGTGCCAGCAGTTTTCTCGGGTTCTCCTACGAGCAGTACTTC
j_gene: TRBJ2-7
abundance: once
d_gene: -
v_gene: TRBV6-5

CDR3aa: CASSSQGEAFF
CDR3nt: TGCGCCAGCAGCTCACAGGGTGAAGCTTTCTTT
j_gene: TRBJ1-1
abundance: -
d_gene: -
v_gene: TRBV5-1

CDR3aa: CASSLPFPGTLRNTGELFF
CDR3nt: TGCGCCAGCAGCTTGCCTTTTCCCGGGACTTTACGGAACACCGGGGAGCTGTTTTTT
j_gene: TRBJ2-2
abundance: -
d_gene: -
v_gene: TRBV5-1

CDR3aa: CASRPQGASGNTIYF
CDR3nt: TGTGCCAGCAGGCCACAGGGGGCCTCGGGAAACACCATATATTTT
j_gene: TRBJ1-3
abundance: -
d_gene: TRBD1
v_gene: TRBV3-1/TRBV3-2

CDR3aa: CAWRTGYNEQFF
CDR3nt: TGTGCCTGGAGGACAGGGTACAATGAGCAGTTCTTC
j_gene: TRBJ2-1
abundance: once
d_gene: TRBD1
v_gene: TRBV30

CDR3aa: CASSKTVNTEAFF
CDR3nt: TGTGCCAGCAGCAAGACAGTGAACACTGAAGCTTTCTTT
j_gene: TRBJ1-1
abundance: -
d_gene: -
v_gene: TRBV7-3

CDR3aa: CSVPTGETQYF
CDR3nt: TGCAGCGTTCCGACAGGGGAGACCCAGTACTTC
j_gene: TRBJ2-5
abundance: -
d_gene: TRBD1
v_gene: TRBV29-1

CDR3aa: CASSPQPSKNTEAFF
CDR3nt: TGTGCCAGCAGCCCACAGCCCAGCAAAAACACTGAAGCTTTCTTT
j_gene: TRBJ1-1
abundance: -
d_gene: -
v_gene: TRBV28

CDR3aa: CSVRGIRNEKLFF
CDR3nt: TGCAGCGTACGGGGAATAAGGAATGAAAAACTGTTTTTT
j_gene: TRBJ1-4
abundance: once
d_gene: -
v_gene: TRBV29-1

CDR3aa: CAWSPSGVDGAGELFF
CDR3nt: TGTGCCTGGAGTCCATCCGGAGTAGATGGAGCCGGGGAGCTGTTTTTT
j_gene: TRBJ2-2
abundance: few
d_gene: -
v_gene: TRBV30

CDR3aa: CASSRTSSTDTQYF
CDR3nt: TGTGCCAGTAGTCGGACTAGCAGCACAGATACGCAGTATTTT
j_gene: TRBJ2-3
abundance: -
d_gene: TRBD2
v_gene: TRBV19

CDR3aa: CAWGTETNSPLHF
CDR3nt: TGTGCCTGGGGGACGGAGACTAATTCACCCCTCCACTTT
j_gene: TRBJ1-6
abundance: -
d_gene: -
v_gene: TRBV30

CDR3aa: CASSLPGLAGYNEQFF
CDR3nt: TGTGCCAGCAGTTTGCCGGGGCTAGCGGGATACAATGAGCAGTTCTTC
j_gene: TRBJ2-1
abundance: -
d_gene: TRBD2
v_gene: TRBV27

CDR3aa: CASALDRDSNQPQHF
CDR3nt: TGTGCCAGCGCCTTAGACAGGGATAGCAATCAGCCCCAGCATTTT
j_gene: TRBJ1-5
abundance: -
d_gene: TRBD1
v_gene: TRBV19

CDR3aa: CASSQARQGGGYTF
CDR3nt: TGTGCCAGCAGCCAAGCAAGACAGGGAGGTGGCTACACCTTC
j_gene: TRBJ1-2
abundance: once
d_gene: TRBD1
v_gene: TRBV14

CDR3aa: CASSVGTGAAEAFF
CDR3nt: TGTGCCAGCAGCGTCGGGACAGGGGCCGCTGAAGCTTTCTTT
j_gene: TRBJ1-1
abundance: -
d_gene: TRBD1
v_gene: TRBV7-9

CDR3aa: CASSSDSLSTDTQYF
CDR3nt: TGTGCCAGCAGCTCAGACAGCCTCTCCACAGATACGCAGTATTTT
j_gene: TRBJ2-3
abundance: -
d_gene: -
v_gene: TRBV7-9

CDR3aa: CASSLSGPLGKLFF
CDR3nt: TGTGCCAGCAGTTTGTCGGGTCCTCTGGGAAAACTGTTTTTT
j_gene: TRBJ1-4
abundance: -
d_gene: -
v_gene: TRBV27